The rows below give T cell receptor beta chains drawn from one sample of a study of blood T cell repertoires in COVID-19. Profiling relied on immunoSEQ multiplex PCR, and the TCRdb table lists in-frame clones only, not all of them. The profile shows about 74,000 clones, 85% to 90% of them singletons. Sequencing used peripheral blood. These receptor sequences come from a woman older than 75 with active or convalescent COVID-19. CDR3s include the opening cysteine and the closing phenylalanine or tryptophan. D genes are given only for firm matches. Some rows mark clone size as missing; the rest say once, few, many or name a class of expanded clone.

-,-,TRBV7-9,TRBJ2-5,TGTGCCAGCAGCTTAGGGGTCGGGGGTCAGACCCAGTACTTC,CASSLGVGGQTQYF
-,-,TRBV19,TRBJ1-1,TGTGCCACCACACAAGGAGGAGGAGCGGGGAGGAGCACTGAAGCTTTCTTT,CATTQGGGAGRSTEAFF
TRBD1,-,TRBV7-8,TRBJ1-5,TGTGCCAGCAGCCTACGTCCCGGGACAGGGGACAATCAGCCCCAGCATTTT,CASSLRPGTGDNQPQHF
-,few,TRBV18,TRBJ1-5,TGTGCCAGCTCACTTCAGGGGAAGAATCAGCCCCAGCATTTT,CASSLQGKNQPQHF
-,-,TRBV19,TRBJ2-1,TGTGCCAGTAGTCCTCAGGTGTCTGGTGAGCAGTTCTTC,CASSPQVSGEQFF
-,-,TRBV29-1,TRBJ2-5,TGCAGCGTCTTGACAGATTACCAAGAGACCCAGTACTTC,CSVLTDYQETQYF
TRBD1,once,TRBV18,TRBJ2-5,TGTGCCAGCTCCACGACAGGGGACGGAGAGACCCAGTACTTC,CASSTTGDGETQYF
-,-,TRBV4-3,TRBJ1-5,TGCGCCAGCAGCCAAGAGTACGGTCAGCCCCAGCATTTT,CASSQEYGQPQHF
-,-,TRBV7-2,TRBJ1-4,TGTGCCAGCAGCCTCGGACTGTATAATGAAAAACTGTTTTTT,CASSLGLYNEKLFF
-,-,TRBV5-4,TRBJ2-5,TGTGCCAGCAGGAGGGCTGGCCAAGAGACCCAGTACTTC,CASRRAGQETQYF
TRBD1,-,TRBV20-1,TRBJ1-2,TGCAGTGCTAGTTCTCGGACAGGGGTCGGCTACACCTTC,CSASSRTGVGYTF
TRBD1,-,TRBV18,TRBJ2-3,TGTGCCAGCTCACCACGACAGGGGACTGAAGCGACGCAGTATTTT,CASSPRQGTEATQYF
-,-,TRBV7-2,TRBJ1-2,TGTGCCAGCAGCTTAGCGGGGGGACGGGACCAGTGGAACTATGGCTACACCTTC,CASSLAGGRDQWNYGYTF
-,-,TRBV7-2,TRBJ2-7,TGTGCCAGCAGCCCGAGGAGCTCCTACGAGCAGTACTTC,CASSPRSSYEQYF
TRBD2,-,TRBV18,TRBJ2-1,TGTGCCAGCTCCCCCGGGGGGGGCATTGATGAGCAGTTCTTC,CASSPGGGIDEQFF
TRBD2,-,TRBV5-4,TRBJ2-7,TGTGCCAGCACCGCGGGAGGGCCTTACGAGCAGTACTTC,CASTAGGPYEQYF
-,-,TRBV3-1/TRBV3-2,TRBJ1-3,TGTGCCAGCAGCGATCGGGCGGGTGGAAACACCATATATTTT,CASSDRAGGNTIYF
TRBD1,-,TRBV5-5,TRBJ2-7,TGTGCCAGCAGCTTAGACAGGGGGCAGACCTACGAGCAGTACTTC,CASSLDRGQTYEQYF
-,-,TRBV9,TRBJ2-5,TGTGCCAGCAGCGGCAGTGGCAAGGAGACCCAGTACTTC,CASSGSGKETQYF
TRBD2,-,TRBV14,TRBJ2-4,TGTGCCAGCAGCCCTGGACTAGCGGGAGGCGCCAAAGACAAAAACATTCAGTACTTC,CASSPGLAGGAKDKNIQYF
TRBD2,few,TRBV10-1,TRBJ2-7,TGCGCCAGCAGTGAGTCTAGCGGGGGGAAAAACGAGCAGTACTTC,CASSESSGGKNEQYF
TRBD1,-,TRBV5-6,TRBJ1-5,TGTGCCAGCAGCTTGTATTTGGGGACAGGGGATTATCGGAGTCAGCCCCAGCATTTT,CASSLYLGTGDYRSQPQHF
-,-,TRBV20-1,TRBJ2-3,TGCAGTGCTAGCGAGGGTACGCAGTATTTT,CSASEGTQYF
TRBD1,once,TRBV12-3/TRBV12-4,TRBJ1-6,TGTGCCAGCAGCAGGACAGGGGGTTCACCCCTCCACTTT,CASSRTGGSPLHF
TRBD2,-,TRBV5-1,TRBJ2-2,TGCGCCAGCAGCTTAGCGGGGGTAAATCCCGGGGAGCTGTTTTTT,CASSLAGVNPGELFF
-,-,TRBV7-8,TRBJ2-5,TGTGCCAGCAGCCATTGGACACCAGAGACCCAGTACTTC,CASSHWTPETQYF
-,-,TRBV7-2,TRBJ1-1,TGTGCCAGCAGCTTAGAGAGGCGGGGCAGTACTGAAGCTTTCTTT,CASSLERRGSTEAFF
-,-,TRBV5-1,TRBJ2-1,TGCGCCAGCAGCTTCGGGCAGGGTGGTTTCAATGAGCAGTTCTTC,CASSFGQGGFNEQFF
TRBD2,-,TRBV5-1,TRBJ2-3,TGCGCCAGCAGCTCATCTAGCGGGTATGCTAGCACAGATACGCAGTATTTT,CASSSSSGYASTDTQYF
TRBD1,once,TRBV4-1,TRBJ2-1,TGCGCCAGCAGCCAATCCGGGACAGGAATTGAGAATGAGCAGTTCTTC,CASSQSGTGIENEQFF
-,-,TRBV4-3,TRBJ1-4,TGCGCCAGCAGCCAAGTGCAGGGGAGAAATGAAAAACTGTTTTTT,CASSQVQGRNEKLFF
-,-,TRBV7-9,TRBJ2-3,TGTGCCAGCAGTAACGCTTATTTCCAGTCTAGCACAGATACGCAGTATTTT,CASSNAYFQSSTDTQYF
TRBD2,-,TRBV9,TRBJ2-1,TGTGCCAGCAGCGTACTAGCGGGAGGTCCTGGTTTATACAATGAGCAGTTCTTC,CASSVLAGGPGLYNEQFF
TRBD1,-,TRBV18,TRBJ2-7,TGTGCCAGCTCACCGAATTGGGGACAGAACTACGAGCAGTACTTC,CASSPNWGQNYEQYF
TRBD1,-,TRBV5-1,TRBJ2-7,TGCGCCAGCAGAAACGGGACAGGGAGCTCCTACGAGCAGTACTTC,CASRNGTGSSYEQYF
TRBD1,-,TRBV7-9,TRBJ1-6,TGTGCCAGCAGCTTACGACAGGGTAATTCACCCCTCCACTTT,CASSLRQGNSPLHF
TRBD2,-,TRBV27,TRBJ2-7,TGTGCCAGCAGTTTATGGCGGGGGAACGAGCAGTACTTC,CASSLWRGNEQYF
-,-,TRBV5-1,TRBJ1-6,TGCGCCAGCAGCCCTGGATCCGGGCCGGGGATGGATTCACCCCTCCACTTT,CASSPGSGPGMDSPLHF
-,-,TRBV15,TRBJ1-5,TGTGCCACCAGCAGAGCCGGACTTAACAACAATCAGCCCCAGCATTTT,CATSRAGLNNNQPQHF
TRBD2,-,TRBV2,TRBJ2-3,TGTGCCAGCATGGAGACTATCAGCGGGGCGGATACGCAGTATTTT,CASMETISGADTQYF
TRBD1,once,TRBV4-3,TRBJ2-3,TGCGCCAGCAGCCAACTTGGGACAGGGGGCCGGAGGCGGTATTTT,CASSQLGTGGRRRYF
TRBD2,-,TRBV5-4,TRBJ2-7,TGTGCCAGCAGCCCGGGGGGCGGGAGGGCCCACGAGCAGTACTTC,CASSPGGGRAHEQYF
TRBD2,-,TRBV20-1,TRBJ2-5,TGCAGTGCTAGTTCGGGGGGGAAGACCCAGTACTTC,CSASSGGKTQYF
-,once,TRBV6-4,TRBJ1-1,TGTGCCAGCAGAGAGACAGGGAACACTGAAGCTTTCTTT,CASRETGNTEAFF
-,-,TRBV7-9,TRBJ1-5,TGTGCCAGCAGCTTAATGCTGCGACAGATCAATCAGCCCCAGCATTTT,CASSLMLRQINQPQHF
TRBD1,-,TRBV15,TRBJ2-3,TGTGCCACCAGCATCCCTACAGGGGCGAGCACAGATACGCAGTATTTT,CATSIPTGASTDTQYF
TRBD1,-,TRBV12-5,TRBJ1-5,TGTGCTAGTGGTTCCGGACAGGGTGGGCAGCCCCAGCATTTT,CASGSGQGGQPQHF
-,-,TRBV3-1/TRBV3-2,TRBJ2-2,TGTGCCAGCAGCCAAGCGACAGGAGCGAACACCGGGGAGCTGTTTTTT,CASSQATGANTGELFF
TRBD2,-,TRBV10-3,TRBJ2-5,TGTGCCATCACTGCGGGACTAGGCGGGGAGACCCAGTACTTC,CAITAGLGGETQYF
TRBD2,-,TRBV7-2,TRBJ2-7,TGTGCCAGCAGCTTAGAATTTTTGACTAGCGGGAGCAACGAGCAGTACTTC,CASSLEFLTSGSNEQYF
TRBD1,-,TRBV4-2,TRBJ1-4,TGTGCCAGCAGCCAAGACAGGGGGCTAGGTGAAAAACTGTTTTTT,CASSQDRGLGEKLFF
-,-,TRBV10-3,TRBJ1-5,TGTGCCATCAGTGGCGCTCAGGGCGATCAGCCCCAGCATTTT,CAISGAQGDQPQHF